This TCR beta chain comes out of a study of beta chain features in type 1 diabetes. Findings and caveats of the study: Within patients, naive, central memory and Treg TCRB repertoires seemed more similar than within healthy donors. Equally in patients and controls, shorter templates might have been favored by PCR. Junctions at VDJ sites from type 1 diabetes patients had fewer insertions and more deletions.

Reverse transcribing all isolated RNA meant expressed TCRB transcripts were sequenced. The method was immunoSEQ multiplex PCR; TCRdb's version includes in-frame clones alone and lacks a portion of them. Of roughly 350,000 clones listed, approximately 9.9% are singletons. In germline, CDR1 is KGHSH, CDR2 LQKENI. After removal of 6 bases from V and 0 bases from J, the junction contained 8 bases not matched to a gene. The CDR3 has 18 residues. The authors obtained over 98% purity in all sorted populations. Comments on this clone: Its antigen is unknown.

The clonotype comes from a woman in her twenties or thirties in good health. V and J are TRBV18 and TRBJ2-6; 10 nucleotides align to TRBD1. Specimen: naive CD4+ T cells from blood. CDR3 DNA sequence: TGTGCCAGCTCGCGTCAACGGGACAGGGGCTCTGGGGCCAACGTCCTGACTTTC. Residues: CASSRQRDRGSGANVLTF.